These 29 T cell receptor beta chains share one sample of origin, sequenced in a study of Ad26.COV2.S vaccination and SARS-CoV-2 variants. Libraries were prepared by immunoSEQ multiplex PCR; TCRdb keeps only in-frame clonotypes and omits some of them. The repertoire includes about 680,000 clones, around 90% of them detected once, and around 1.4% sits in the top ten. Treatment: some 20 received Ad26.COV2.S at low or high dose, single or two shots; about 5 received placebo; per-sample allocation not given. Collection of the samples took place on day 63 after the first injection of vaccine or placebo. Material: peripheral blood, obtained in a trial of Ad26.COV2.S vaccine versus placebo. These receptors all stem from a person aged 18 to 59 who received the Ad26.COV2.S COVID-19 vaccine or a placebo.

V gene TRBV19 combines with J gene TRBJ1-5; 7 bases match TRBD1. CDR3 length equals 16 residues. Trimming at V came to 4 bases and at J to 6 bases, leaving 12 bases not matched to a gene. Per germline, CDR1 LNHDA and CDR2 SQIVND (reference sequence). The CDR3 bases are TGTGCCAGTAGTACCTCAACAGGGGCCCTGGTTCAGCCCCAGCATTTT. Amino acid sequence: CASSTSTGALVQPQHF.

This clone was seen only once. Within the sample, other DNA sequences also encode this same CDR3. V and J are TRBV18 and TRBJ2-1, with 15 positions matching TRBD2. CDR3 length: 15 residues. Germline CDR1 reads KGHSH; CDR2 reads LQKENI. Losses at the gene ends were 3 bases for V and 7 bases for J; bases not matched to a gene: 1. The CDR3 loop reads CASSPGLAGGNEQFF. CDR3 coding DNA: TGTGCCAGCTCACCTGGACTAGCGGGGGGGAATGAGCAGTTCTTC.

This chain uses TRBV21-1 with TRBJ1-2. TRBV21-1 is deemed a pseudogene. The CDR3 has 12 amino acids. As DNA, the CDR3 is TGTGCCAGCATCGACGTCCCTGGGGGCTACACCTTC. Translated: CASIDVPGGYTF.

The chain recombines TRBV5-8 with TRBJ1-6; no clear D gene. This CDR3 is built from 15 residues. Germline V gene sequence: CDR1 SGHTS, CDR2 YDEGEE. Trimming left V 0 bases short and J 8 bases short, with 12 bases between. The DNA of the CDR3 is TGTGCCAGCAGCTTGGGGGCGGATTTTTATTCACCCCTCCACTTT. It is translated as CASSLGADFYSPLHF.

The V call is TRBV18, the J call TRBJ2-5; D uncertain. The CDR3 runs to 13 residues. V was shortened by 1 base and J by 2 bases, with 5 bases between the two germline ends. Germline CDR1 reads KGHSH; CDR2 reads LQKENI. CDR3 loop: CASSPRLQETQYF. The CDR3 nucleotides read TGTGCCAGCTCACCACGATTACAAGAGACCCAGTACTTC.

This chain joins TRBV18 and TRBJ2-5; no clear D. This CDR3 contains 14 residues. Between the trimmed V and J ends, which lost 3 bases and 3 bases, there was a span of 11 bases. Germline values: CDR1 KGHSH, CDR2 LQKENI. The CDR3, as DNA: TGTGCCAGCTCACCGAGCAGGAAAGAAGAGACCCAGTACTTC. Translated, it gives CASSPSRKEETQYF.

The rearrangement joins TRBV6-5 to TRBJ2-3, with 9 bases that match TRBD2. This CDR3 contains 15 residues. Germline V gene data show CDR1 as MNHEY and CDR2 as SVGAGI. With 7 bases clipped from V and 4 bases from J, the junction kept 9 bases outside the gene matches. The CDR3 loop reads CASKKGGGGADTQYF. The DNA for the CDR3 is TGTGCCAGCAAAAAAGGTGGCGGGGGGGCAGATACGCAGTATTTT.

The chain couples TRBV6-2 or TRBV6-3 to TRBJ1-2, with a possible D match to TRBD1 (6 bases). Germline V gives CDR1 MNHEY, CDR2 SVGEGT. The germline V and J ends were trimmed by 4 bases and 4 bases, with 7 bases remaining between them. This CDR3 has 12 amino acids. The CDR3 DNA is TGTGCCAGCAGTTGGGACATCTATGGCTACACCTTC. It specifies CASSWDIYGYTF.

The V call is TRBV6-2 or TRBV6-3, the J call TRBJ1-1; D is unclear. CDR1 and CDR2 (germline): MNHEY, SVGEGT. The CDR3 spans 15 residues. Trimming stripped 6 bases from V and 1 base from J, with 15 bases between. Here the CDR3 DNA reads TGTGCCAGCAGCCTACTCGGACGGTCGAACACTGAAGCTTTCTTT. It encodes CASSLLGRSNTEAFF.

V is TRBV5-4 and J is TRBJ2-3, with TRBD2 identical over 9 bases. V dropped 1 base and J dropped 4; count of bases not matched to a gene: 4. Germline V lookup: CDR1 SGHNT, CDR2 YYREEE (reference sequence). The CDR3 is made up of 15 amino acids. CDR3 in DNA: TGTGCCAGCAGCTTGAGGGCGGGAGGGTCAGATACGCAGTATTTT. Residues: CASSLRAGGSDTQYF. The full variable domain, rest sourced from reference TRBV5-4 and TRBJ2-3, is ETGVTQSPTHLIKTRGQQVTLRCSSQSGHNTVSWYQQALGQGPQFIFQYYREEENGRGNFPPRFSGLQFPNYSSELNVNALELDDSALYLCASSLRAGGSDTQYFGPGTRLTVL.

The chain couples TRBV5-5 to TRBJ2-7; 8 nucleotides match TRBD1. The CDR3 loop spans 14 amino acids. Germline V CDR1 and CDR2: SGHKS, YYEKEE (reference sequence). Germline trimming cut 4 bases from V and 2 bases from J; bases unmatched to any gene: 5. The CDR3 region has the DNA TGTGCCAGCAGCCACCCGGGACAGGCCTACGAGCAGTACTTC. Translated, it gives CASSHPGQAYEQYF.

This clone was detected once. The chain is built from TRBV14 and TRBJ1-6; TRBD1 agrees at 7 bases. The CDR3 is 17 amino acids. Per germline, CDR1 SGHDN and CDR2 FVKESK. Unmatched junction bases numbered 10, after V lost 1 base and J lost 7 bases. The CDR3: CASSQGSSAGGNSPLHF. In DNA form, the CDR3 reads TGTGCCAGCAGCCAAGGATCTTCGGCAGGGGGAAATTCACCCCTCCACTTT.

The chain recombines TRBV7-9 with TRBJ1-1; no clear D. This CDR3 comprises 12 residues. Germline loops: CDR1 SEHNR, CDR2 FQNEAQ (reference sequence). Trimming left V 1 base short and J 8 bases short, with 8 bases between. The DNA of the CDR3 is TGTGCCAGCAGCTTAGAGAGCAGGGAAGCTTTCTTT. Protein: CASSLESREAFF.

This clone was seen only once. CDR3 in amino acids: CAWSVREGRREQYF. Here the CDR3 DNA reads TGTGCCTGGAGTGTGAGGGAGGGCCGTAGAGAGCAGTACTTC. The chain carries TRBV30 and TRBJ2-7; 7 nucleotides align to TRBD2. Trimming removed 0 bases from V and 7 bases from J; junction bases left unmatched: 9. This CDR3 region has 14 residues. Germline CDR1 reads GTSNPN; CDR2 reads SVGIG (reference sequence). The full variable domain, rest sourced from reference TRBV30 and TRBJ2-7, is SQTIHQWPATLVQPVGSPLSLECTVEGTSNPNLYWYRQAAGRGLQLLFYSVGIGQISSEVPQNLSASRPQDRQFILSSKKLLLSDSGFYLCAWSVREGRREQYFGPGTRLTVT.

The rearrangement joins TRBV19 to TRBJ1-2; D gene uncertain. There are 13 residues in the CDR3. V was trimmed by 5 bases and J by 2 bases, leaving 9 bases between them. Germline V gives CDR1 LNHDA, CDR2 SQIVND (reference sequence). CDR3 sequence: CASSHRLNYGYTF. CDR3 nucleotide sequence: TGTGCCAGTAGTCACCGGCTAAACTATGGCTACACCTTC.

The CDR3 DNA is TGTGCCAGCTCACCACCCGGACTAGCGGGGGTCGAGCAGTACTTC. Its translation: CASSPPGLAGVEQYF. The rearrangement joins TRBV18 to TRBJ2-7; 13 bases align to TRBD2. Per germline, CDR1 KGHSH and CDR2 LQKENI. CDR3 length equals 15 residues. Trimming took 0 bases from V and 6 from J; bases not matched to a gene: 2.

This chain links TRBV19 with TRBJ2-2, with no clear D. From germline, CDR1 is LNHDA and CDR2 SQIVND (reference sequence). V lost 4 bases to trimming and J lost 0 bases, with 9 bases between them. This CDR3 is 15 amino acids long. This chain's CDR3 is CASSNLGANTGELFF. CDR3 sequence (DNA): TGTGCCAGTAGTAACCTCGGCGCGAACACCGGGGAGCTGTTTTTT.

The gene calls are TRBV5-1 and TRBJ1-4, with 7 positions matching TRBD1. This CDR3 has 15 residues. V was pared by 4 bases and J by 8 bases, with 11 bases of the junction left unmatched. Germline V CDR1 and CDR2: SGHRS, YFSETQ. The chain's CDR3 is CASSGRQGEVEKLFF. The CDR3 bases are TGCGCCAGCAGCGGCCGACAGGGCGAGGTCGAAAAACTGTTTTTT.

J is TRBJ2-5 and V is TRBV27; 11 bases are a match to TRBD2. From germline, CDR1 is MNHEY and CDR2 SMNVEV (reference sequence). This CDR3 spans 14 amino acids. Germline trimming cut 5 bases from V and 4 bases from J; bases unmatched to any gene: 3. In DNA form, the CDR3 reads TGTGCCAGCAGTACAACTAGCGGGAGAGAGACCCAGTACTTC. This translates into CASSTTSGRETQYF.

This clone appeared a few times. V and J are TRBV5-1 and TRBJ2-7, with D maybe TRBD1 (7 bases). The CDR3 is made up of 16 amino acids. V shed 0 bases and J shed 1 base, with 14 bases lying between them. Germline loops: CDR1 SGHRS, CDR2 YFSETQ. The CDR3 DNA reads TGCGCCAGCAGCTTGGGGGTCGGGGGACAGTCCTACGAGCAGTACTTC. Its protein is CASSLGVGGQSYEQYF. The variable domain in full, completed from reference TRBV5-1 and TRBJ2-7, reads KAGVTQTPRYLIKTRGQQVTLSCSPISGHRSVSWYQQTPGQGLQFLFEYFSETQRNKGNFPGRFSGRQFSNSRSEMNVSTLELGDSALYLCASSLGVGGQSYEQYFGPGTRLTVT.

This clone was detected once. The rearrangement uses TRBV4-3 and TRBJ2-1; weak D call: TRBD2 (6 bases). V was trimmed by 1 base and J by 4 bases, leaving 17 bases between them. Germline V gives CDR1 LGHNA, CDR2 YSLEER. The CDR3 has 17 residues. The CDR3 DNA reads TGCGCCAGCAGCCAAGCCCCAACCAGGAGGGGTTACAATGAGCAGTTCTTC. Translating gives CASSQAPTRRGYNEQFF.

CDR3 region: CASSWDSSYNEQFF. The CDR3 DNA follows: TGTGCCAGCAGCTGGGACTCTTCCTACAATGAGCAGTTCTTC. The chain recombines TRBV5-4 with TRBJ2-1; possibly TRBD2 for D (6 bases). V was cut by 3 bases and J by 1 base, with 8 bases left in between. The germline CDR1 and CDR2 sequences are SGHNT and YYREEE (reference sequence). The CDR3 loop spans 14 amino acids.

The V and J genes are TRBV6-5 and TRBJ1-6; D gene uncertain. This CDR3 has 14 residues. From germline, CDR1 is MNHEY and CDR2 SVGAGI. Trimming removed 9 bases from V and 0 bases from J, with 9 bases in between. The CDR3 loop is CASSPSSYNSPLHF. CDR3 nucleotides: TGTGCCAGTTCGCCGAGCTCCTATAATTCACCCCTCCACTTT.

The rearrangement uses TRBV27 and TRBJ2-7, with 8 bases that match TRBD1. Trimming at V came to 4 bases and at J to 2 bases, leaving 7 bases not matched to a gene. The CDR3 sequence is 15 residues long. The germline V gene has CDR1 MNHEY and CDR2 SMNVEV (reference sequence). The CDR3 sequence: CASSSSSTGAYEQYF. The DNA of the CDR3 is TGTGCCAGCAGTTCCTCTTCGACAGGGGCCTACGAGCAGTACTTC.

The V and J genes are TRBV1 and TRBJ2-2; the DNA was not compared with TRBD2, the D call given in the table. TRBV1 has pseudogene status. This CDR3 has 18 residues. CDR3 protein: CTSSRFPPPGGDPGELFF. The CDR3 DNA sequence: TGCACCAGCAGCCGCTTCCCCCCCCCTGGGGGGGACCCCGGGGAGCTGTTTTTT.

In its sample, this clone was seen a few times. V usage is TRBV2 and J usage is TRBJ1-2; 9 nucleotides align to TRBD1. Trimming at V came to 6 bases and at J to 4 bases, leaving 9 bases not matched to a gene. The germline CDR1 and CDR2 sequences are SNHLY and FYNNEI. The CDR3 consists of 15 residues. The CDR3 nucleotides are TGTGCCAGCAGCGCGGACAGGGGCGCGATCTATGGCTACACCTTC. Residues: CASSADRGAIYGYTF.

CDR3 protein: CATSDHGGAEETQYF. CDR3 DNA: TGTGCCACCAGTGACCACGGGGGTGCGGAGGAGACCCAGTACTTC. The gene calls are TRBV24-1 and TRBJ2-5, with D maybe TRBD2 (6 bases). Germline lookup yields CDR1 KGHDR and CDR2 SFDVKD. V was pared by 4 bases and J by 5 bases, with 16 bases between. The CDR3 is made up of 15 amino acids.

V usage is TRBV6-2 or TRBV6-3 and J usage is TRBJ2-7; D is unresolved. Looked up from germline, CDR1 is MNHEY and CDR2 is SVGEGT. This CDR3 is built from 13 residues. V was cut by 4 bases and J by 0 bases, with 7 bases left in between. In DNA, the CDR3 is TGTGCCAGCAGTTCCGGCTACTCCTACGAGCAGTACTTC. Its protein is CASSSGYSYEQYF.

This chain uses TRBV6-2 or TRBV6-3 with TRBJ2-1, with 10 bases that match TRBD2. J lost 10 bases, V lost 5 bases, and 8 bases had no gene match. The CDR3 contains 14 residues. The germline V gene has CDR1 MNHEY and CDR2 SVGEGT. The CDR3 region has the DNA TGTGCCAGCAGTCCCAGCGGGGGGGCCCGGGAGCAGTTCTTC. Amino acid sequence: CASSPSGGAREQFF.